This T cell receptor (beta chain) was identified during a study of blood T cell repertoires in COVID-19. Assay used: immunoSEQ multiplex PCR; TCRdb lists only in-frame clones, some missing. The sample lists over 85,000 clones, 80% to 90% occurring once. Germline lookup yields CDR1 SGHTA and CDR2 FQGNSA. V lost 6 bases to trimming and J lost 9 bases; unmatched junction nucleotides: 10. This CDR3 is built from 15 residues. The rearrangement uses TRBV7-2 and TRBJ2-5; 13 nucleotides agree with TRBD2. What was sequenced was peripheral blood. This sequence was found in a woman aged 60-70 years with acute or convalescent COVID-19. The CDR3 DNA reads TGTGCCAGCAGTGGGACTAGCGGGGCCCACGGGGCCCAGTACTTC. Its translation is CASSGTSGAHGAQYF.